This T cell receptor beta chain is from a study of T cells after yellow fever vaccination. Background on the study: Researchers used SMART-Seq v4 Ultra Low Input to prepare fractions that had low cell numbers.

Germline CDR1 and CDR2: SGHTA and FQGNSA. The CDR3 spans 16 residues. Trimming cost V 5 bases and J 0 bases, with 16 bases left between them. TCRdb itself ran the 5' RACE reads through MiXCR, one entry per CDR3 protein. The table records roughly 500,000 distinct CDR3 sequences, over 15% of them present only once. Overall study results and limits: Among all clonotypes, a small share was observed in both CD4 and CD8 compartments. The study found a weaker secondary response that peaked faster, day 5 versus 15. Post-booster samples contained most primary-vaccination clones (roughly 96% CD4, less than 90% CD8).

The sample holds a few counts of this clonotype. The antigen remains unidentified. Sample: PBMCs, taken 15 days after the yellow fever booster vaccination. This chain uses TRBV7-2 with TRBJ1-1, with a possible D match to TRBD1 (5 bases). This TCR derives from a young man who received the YFV17D yellow fever vaccine. The CDR3 reads CASSPIGQILNTEAFF. The CDR3 bases are TGTGCCAGCAGCCCTATCGGACAAATTCTGAACACTGAAGCTTTCTTT.